The clone carrying this T cell receptor beta chain has just one count. These data come from a study of control samples from healthy donors and cancer patients. Some clones are missing from TCRdb's copy, which holds only in-frame ones; the method was immunoSEQ multiplex PCR. The sample consists of 130,000 or so clones, about 94% of them appearing once. Sequencing input: PBMCs. The TCR originated in a man between 60 and 75 years old with colorectal cancer.

The CDR3 sequence is CASSGQVPEAFF. Written as DNA, the CDR3 is TGTGCCAGCAGCGGACAGGTTCCTGAAGCTTTCTTT. The rearrangement joins TRBV11-2 to TRBJ1-1; TRBD1 matches 7 bases. CDR3 length equals 12 residues. Germline V gene lookup returns CDR1 SGHAT and CDR2 FQNNGV. Losses at the gene ends were 5 bases for V and 6 bases for J; bases not matched to a gene: 3.